The sequence of this T cell receptor (beta chain) was determined in a study of CD8 T cells in Susac syndrome. As to this clonotype: Its target is not known.

Sequencing of TCR beta was carried out in blood CD8+ and CD4+ T cells. J gave up 2 bases and V 4 bases, and 1 base lay outside the gene matches. The CDR3 is made up of 15 amino acids. CDR1 SNHLY and CDR2 FYNNEI come from the germline V gene. About 0.45 to 1 ug RNA was reverse transcribed with random hexamers. TCRdb reprocessed the immunoSEQ multiplex PCR reads with MiXCR, giving one entry per CDR3 protein. The sample includes about 180,000 distinct CDR3 sequences, 95% of them seen just once. Points from the study as a whole: The authors acknowledged that the study's TCR sequencing and HLA analysis involved relatively few individuals.

This TCR derives from a human donor with multiple sclerosis. The J gene is TRBJ2-3, the V gene TRBV2; 12 positions agree with TRBD2. The sample consisted of CD4+ T cells from PBMCs. CDR3 region: CASSGLAGVTDTQYF. CDR3 nucleotide sequence: TGTGCCAGCAGTGGACTAGCGGGGGTCACAGATACGCAGTATTTT.